This TCR beta chain was profiled in a study of control samples from healthy donors and cancer patients. Remarks on this clone: Other DNA sequences in the sample encode the same CDR3.

Germline V gives CDR1 SGHDT, CDR2 YYEEEE. The CDR3 totals 13 residues. Between the trimmed V and J ends, which lost 0 bases and 4 bases, there was a span of 4 bases. Some clones are missing from TCRdb's copy, which holds only in-frame ones; the method was immunoSEQ multiplex PCR. Of just under 150,000 clones listed, about nine tenths were seen once; the top ten hold 3% to 3.5%. This chain joins TRBV5-6 and TRBJ2-2; D call uncertain. The sequencing input was blood. The clonotype was recovered from a man under 40 in good health. The CDR3 protein is CASSLGGTGELFF. The CDR3 DNA follows: TGTGCCAGCAGCTTGGGGGGCACCGGGGAGCTGTTTTTT. The complete variable domain, with remaining parts taken from reference TRBV5-6 and TRBJ2-2, reads DAGVTQSPTHLIKTRGQQVTLRCSPKSGHDTVSWYQQALGQGPQFIFQYYEEEERQRGNFPDRFSGHQFPNYSSELNVNALLLGDSALYLCASSLGGTGELFFGEGSRLTVL.